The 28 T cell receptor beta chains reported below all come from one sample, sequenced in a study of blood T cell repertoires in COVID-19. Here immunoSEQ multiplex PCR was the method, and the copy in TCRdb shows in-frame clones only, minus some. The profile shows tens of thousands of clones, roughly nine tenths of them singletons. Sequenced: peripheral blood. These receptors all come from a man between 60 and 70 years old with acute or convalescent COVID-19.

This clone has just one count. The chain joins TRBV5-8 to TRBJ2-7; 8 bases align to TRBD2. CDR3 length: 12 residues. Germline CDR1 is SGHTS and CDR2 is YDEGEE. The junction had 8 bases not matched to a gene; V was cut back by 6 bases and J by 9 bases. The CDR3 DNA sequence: TGTGCCAGCACTAACATCGGGGGGGGGCAGTACTTC. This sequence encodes CASTNIGGGQYF.

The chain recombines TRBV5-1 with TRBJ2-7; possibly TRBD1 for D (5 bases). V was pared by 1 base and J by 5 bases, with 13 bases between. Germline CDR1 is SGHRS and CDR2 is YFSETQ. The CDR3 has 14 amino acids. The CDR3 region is CASSLTGIPDEQYF. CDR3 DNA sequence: TGCGCCAGCAGCTTGACAGGCATTCCTGACGAGCAGTACTTC.

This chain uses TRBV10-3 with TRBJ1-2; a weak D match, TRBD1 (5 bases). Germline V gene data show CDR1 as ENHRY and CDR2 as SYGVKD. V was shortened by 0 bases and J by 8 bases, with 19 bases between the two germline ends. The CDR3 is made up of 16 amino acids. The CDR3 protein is CAISESEGQGVRGYTF. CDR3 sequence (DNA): TGTGCCATCAGTGAGTCGGAAGGGCAAGGGGTGAGGGGCTACACCTTC.

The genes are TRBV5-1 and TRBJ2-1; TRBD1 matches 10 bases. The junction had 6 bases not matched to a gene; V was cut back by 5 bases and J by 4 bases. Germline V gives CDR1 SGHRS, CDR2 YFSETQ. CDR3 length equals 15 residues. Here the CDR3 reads CASSVWTGGYNEQFF. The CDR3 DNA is TGCGCCAGCAGTGTCTGGACAGGGGGTTACAATGAGCAGTTCTTC.

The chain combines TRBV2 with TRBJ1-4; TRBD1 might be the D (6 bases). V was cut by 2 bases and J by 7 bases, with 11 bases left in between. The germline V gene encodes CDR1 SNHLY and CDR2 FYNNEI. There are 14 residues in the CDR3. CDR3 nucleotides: TGTGCCAGCAGTGAAAGGGACATTGGTGAAAAACTGTTTTTT. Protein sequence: CASSERDIGEKLFF.

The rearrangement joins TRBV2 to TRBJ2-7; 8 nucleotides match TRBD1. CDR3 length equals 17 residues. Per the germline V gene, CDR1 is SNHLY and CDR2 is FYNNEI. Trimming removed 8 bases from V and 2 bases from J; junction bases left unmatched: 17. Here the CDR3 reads CASSSYPTGQAPYEQYF. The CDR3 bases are TGTGCCAGCTCCTCCTACCCGACGGGACAGGCCCCCTACGAGCAGTACTTC.

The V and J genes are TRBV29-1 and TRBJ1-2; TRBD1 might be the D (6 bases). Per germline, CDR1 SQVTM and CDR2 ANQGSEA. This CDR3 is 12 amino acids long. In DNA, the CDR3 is TGCAGTGTCTACAGGGAGACCTATGGCTACACCTTC. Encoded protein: CSVYRETYGYTF.

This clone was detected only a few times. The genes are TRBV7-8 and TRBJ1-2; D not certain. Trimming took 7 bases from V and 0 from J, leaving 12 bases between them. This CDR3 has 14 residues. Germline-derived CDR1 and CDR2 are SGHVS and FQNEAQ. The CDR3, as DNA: TGTGCCAGCATGCCTGGCGGGACTAACTATGGCTACACCTTC. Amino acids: CASMPGGTNYGYTF.

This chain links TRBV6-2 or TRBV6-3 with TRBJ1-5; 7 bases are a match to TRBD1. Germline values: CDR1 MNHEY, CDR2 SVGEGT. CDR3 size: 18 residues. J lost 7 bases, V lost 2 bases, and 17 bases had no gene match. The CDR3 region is CASSYHASDREFYQPQHF. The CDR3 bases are TGTGCCAGCAGTTACCACGCCTCCGACAGGGAATTCTACCAGCCCCAGCATTTT.

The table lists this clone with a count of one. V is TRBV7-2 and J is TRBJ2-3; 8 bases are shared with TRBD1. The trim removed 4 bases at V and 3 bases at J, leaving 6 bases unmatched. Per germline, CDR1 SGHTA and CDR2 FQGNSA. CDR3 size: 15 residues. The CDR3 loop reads CASSWTGTFTDTQYF. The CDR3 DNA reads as TGTGCCAGCAGCTGGACAGGGACATTTACAGATACGCAGTATTTT.

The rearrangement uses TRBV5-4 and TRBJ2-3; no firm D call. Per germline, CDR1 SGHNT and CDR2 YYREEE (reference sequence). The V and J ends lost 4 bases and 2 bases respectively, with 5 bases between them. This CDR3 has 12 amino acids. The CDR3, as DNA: TGTGCCAGCAGCCGAGACACAGATACGCAGTATTTT. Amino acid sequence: CASSRDTDTQYF.

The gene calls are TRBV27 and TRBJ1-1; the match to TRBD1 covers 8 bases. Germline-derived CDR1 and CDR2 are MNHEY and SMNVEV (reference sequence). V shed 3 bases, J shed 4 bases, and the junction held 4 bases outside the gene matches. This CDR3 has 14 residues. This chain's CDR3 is CASSFRQGSTEAFF. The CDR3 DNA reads TGTGCCAGCAGTTTCAGACAGGGGAGCACTGAAGCTTTCTTT.

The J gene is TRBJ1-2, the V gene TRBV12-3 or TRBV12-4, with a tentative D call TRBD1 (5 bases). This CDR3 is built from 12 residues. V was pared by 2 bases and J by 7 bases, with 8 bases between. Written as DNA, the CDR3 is TGTGCCAGCAGTTTACAGGGTTTTGGCTACACCTTC. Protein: CASSLQGFGYTF.

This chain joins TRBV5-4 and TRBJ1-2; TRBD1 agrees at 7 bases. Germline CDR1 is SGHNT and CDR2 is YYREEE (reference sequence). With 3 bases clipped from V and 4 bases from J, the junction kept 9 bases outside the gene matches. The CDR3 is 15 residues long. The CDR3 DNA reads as TGTGCCAGCAGCTCTGGACAGGAGCTCTTCTATGGCTACACCTTC. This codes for CASSSGQELFYGYTF.

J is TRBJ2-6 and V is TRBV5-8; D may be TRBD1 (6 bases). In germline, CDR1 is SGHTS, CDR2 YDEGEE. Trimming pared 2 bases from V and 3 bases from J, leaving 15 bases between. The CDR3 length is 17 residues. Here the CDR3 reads CASSFFRTVSGANVLTF. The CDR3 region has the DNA TGTGCCAGCAGCTTCTTCCGGACAGTAAGTGGGGCCAACGTCCTGACTTTC.

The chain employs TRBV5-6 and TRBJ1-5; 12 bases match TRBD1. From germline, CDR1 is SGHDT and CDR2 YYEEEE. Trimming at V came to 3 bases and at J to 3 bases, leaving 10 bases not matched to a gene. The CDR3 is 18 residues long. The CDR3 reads CASSSRDRGPNPNQPQHF. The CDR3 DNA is TGTGCCAGCAGCTCCCGGGACAGGGGGCCGAACCCCAATCAGCCCCAGCATTTT.

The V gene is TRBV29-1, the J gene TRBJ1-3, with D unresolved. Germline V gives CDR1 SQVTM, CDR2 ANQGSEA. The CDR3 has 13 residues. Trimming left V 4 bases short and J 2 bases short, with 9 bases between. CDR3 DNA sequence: TGCAGCGTTGTTGGTGGCACTGGAAACACCATATATTTT. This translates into CSVVGGTGNTIYF.

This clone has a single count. The DNA of the CDR3 is TGTGCCAGCAGTTGGGACAGGAGCTCCTACGAGCAGTACTTC. Its protein product is CASSWDRSSYEQYF. V is TRBV2 and J is TRBJ2-7; 8 nucleotides agree with TRBD1. V gave up 5 bases and J gave up 0 bases; unmatched junction bases: 3. The CDR3 loop spans 14 amino acids. Per germline, CDR1 SNHLY and CDR2 FYNNEI.

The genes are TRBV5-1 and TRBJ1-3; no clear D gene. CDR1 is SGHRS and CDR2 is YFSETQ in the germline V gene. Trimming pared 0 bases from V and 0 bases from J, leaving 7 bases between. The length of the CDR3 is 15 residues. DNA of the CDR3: TGCGCCAGCAGCTTGGAATCCTCCTCTGGAAACACCATATATTTT. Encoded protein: CASSLESSSGNTIYF.

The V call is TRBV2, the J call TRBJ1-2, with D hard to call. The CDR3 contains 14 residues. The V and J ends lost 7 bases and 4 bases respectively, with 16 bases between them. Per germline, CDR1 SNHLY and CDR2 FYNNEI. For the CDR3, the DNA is TGTGCCAGCAAGAAGGAGTACGGATCCTATGGCTACACCTTC. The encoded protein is CASKKEYGSYGYTF.

This chain's CDR3 is CASSGDIWGMNTEAFF. CDR3 sequence (DNA): TGTGCCAGCAGTGGGGACATTTGGGGGATGAACACTGAAGCTTTCTTT. The chain carries TRBV6-1 and TRBJ1-1, with a tentative D call TRBD1 (6 bases). Germline CDR1 and CDR2: MNHNS and SASEGT. The V gene lost 4 bases and the J gene lost 0 bases, with 15 bases spanning the gap. CDR3 length: 16 amino acids.

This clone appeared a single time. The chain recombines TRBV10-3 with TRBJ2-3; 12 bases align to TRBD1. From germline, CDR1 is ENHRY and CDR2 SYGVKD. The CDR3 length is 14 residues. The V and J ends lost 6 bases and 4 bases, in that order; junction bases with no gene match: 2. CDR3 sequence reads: CAIRGTGGADTQYF. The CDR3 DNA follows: TGTGCCATCAGAGGGACAGGGGGCGCAGATACGCAGTATTTT.

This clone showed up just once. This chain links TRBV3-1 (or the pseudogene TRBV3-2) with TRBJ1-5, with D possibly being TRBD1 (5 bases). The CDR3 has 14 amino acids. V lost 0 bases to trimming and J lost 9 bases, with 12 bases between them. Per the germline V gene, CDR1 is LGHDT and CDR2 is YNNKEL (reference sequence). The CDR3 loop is CASSQENVGAPQHF. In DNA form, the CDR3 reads TGTGCCAGCAGCCAAGAAAATGTTGGGGCGCCCCAGCATTTT.

This CDR3 is CASSELDRSYEQYF. Written as DNA, the CDR3 is TGTGCCAGCAGTGAATTGGACAGGTCCTACGAGCAGTACTTC. The chain recombines TRBV6-1 with TRBJ2-7; 7 bases map to TRBD1. V dropped 2 bases and J dropped 1; count of bases not matched to a gene: 2. CDR3 size: 14 residues. Germline-derived CDR1 and CDR2 are MNHNS and SASEGT.

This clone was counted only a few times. The CDR3, as DNA: TGTGCCTGGAACCGACAGGGGGCGGGTGAGCAGTTCTTC. This gives the protein CAWNRQGAGEQFF. The J gene is TRBJ2-1, the V gene TRBV30, with TRBD1 identical over 10 bases. Trimming took 4 bases from V and 9 from J; bases not matched to a gene: 6. The CDR3 extends over 13 amino acids. The germline V gene has CDR1 GTSNPN and CDR2 SVGIG (reference sequence).

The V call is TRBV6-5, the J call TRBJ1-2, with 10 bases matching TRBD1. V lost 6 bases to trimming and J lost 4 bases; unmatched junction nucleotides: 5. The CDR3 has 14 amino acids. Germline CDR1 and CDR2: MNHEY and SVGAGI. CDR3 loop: CASSTGQGIYGYTF. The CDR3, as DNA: TGTGCCAGCAGCACGGGACAGGGGATCTATGGCTACACCTTC.

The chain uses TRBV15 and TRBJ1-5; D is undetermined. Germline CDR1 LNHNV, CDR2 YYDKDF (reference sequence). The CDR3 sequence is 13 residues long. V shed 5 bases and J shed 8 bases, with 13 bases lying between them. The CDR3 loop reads CATSPSGSKPQHF. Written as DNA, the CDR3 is TGTGCCACCAGCCCCTCTGGGAGCAAGCCCCAGCATTTT.

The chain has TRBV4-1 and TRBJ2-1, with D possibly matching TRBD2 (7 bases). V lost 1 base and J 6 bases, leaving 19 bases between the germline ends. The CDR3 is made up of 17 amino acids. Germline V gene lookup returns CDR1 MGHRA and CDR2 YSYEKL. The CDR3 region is CASSQAYRGAYGNEQFF. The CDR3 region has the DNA TGCGCCAGCAGCCAAGCCTACCGGGGGGCCTATGGCAATGAGCAGTTCTTC.